This T cell receptor (beta chain) was recorded in a study of blood T cell repertoires in COVID-19. This clone appeared a single time. TCRdb's copy holds only in-frame clones and misses some; the assay was immunoSEQ multiplex PCR. The data show about 210,000 clones, about 83% seen once. Looked up from germline, CDR1 is SGHTA and CDR2 is FQGTGA. The V end lost 5 bases, the J end lost 6 bases, and 15 bases lay between the germline ends. The CDR3 is 14 amino acids. The chain carries TRBV7-3 and TRBJ2-3; tentatively, D is TRBD2 (5 bases). The specimen was peripheral blood. This clonotype was obtained from a woman aged 45-65 years with acute or convalescent COVID-19. CDR3: CASSQKKGADTQYF. CDR3 nucleotide sequence: TGTGCCAGCAGCCAAAAAAAGGGAGCTGATACGCAGTATTTT.